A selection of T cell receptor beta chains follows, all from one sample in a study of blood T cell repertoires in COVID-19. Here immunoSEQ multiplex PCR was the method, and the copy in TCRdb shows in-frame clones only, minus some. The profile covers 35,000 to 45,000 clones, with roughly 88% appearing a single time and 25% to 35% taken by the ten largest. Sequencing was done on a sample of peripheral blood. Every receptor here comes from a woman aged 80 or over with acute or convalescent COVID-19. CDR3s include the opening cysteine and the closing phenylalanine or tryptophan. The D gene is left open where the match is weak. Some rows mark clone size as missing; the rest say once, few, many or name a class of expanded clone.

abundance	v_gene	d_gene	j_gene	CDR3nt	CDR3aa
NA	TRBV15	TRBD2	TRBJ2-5	TGTGCCACCAGCAGGGGTGGGGCTAGCGGGAGTCAGGAGACCCAGTACTTC	CATSRGGASGSQETQYF
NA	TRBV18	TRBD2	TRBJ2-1	TGTGCCAGCTCTCCTAGAACGCCGACTAGCGGGAGGGCCAATGAGCAGTTCTTC	CASSPRTPTSGRANEQFF
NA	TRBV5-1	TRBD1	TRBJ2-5	TGCGCCAGCAGCTTGACCGGGACAGGGTCCCAAGAGACCCAGTACTTC	CASSLTGTGSQETQYF
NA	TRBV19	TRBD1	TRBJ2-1	TGTGCCAGTAGTATACCCTACATGAGGGACAGGAAGAATGAGCAGTTCTTC	CASSIPYMRDRKNEQFF
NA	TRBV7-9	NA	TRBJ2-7	TGTGCCAGCAGCGACAGGTTTTACGAGCAGTACTTC	CASSDRFYEQYF
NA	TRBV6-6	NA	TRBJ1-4	TGTGCCAGCAAGACGGAGGCTGAAAAACTGTTTTTT	CASKTEAEKLFF
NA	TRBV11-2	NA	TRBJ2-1	TGTGCCAGCAGTCAACTACCATTCGGGGGTTCCAGTGAGCAGTTCTTC	CASSQLPFGGSSEQFF
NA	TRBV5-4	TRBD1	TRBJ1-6	TGTGCCAGCAGCGGCACAGGGGACAATTCACCCCTCCACTTT	CASSGTGDNSPLHF
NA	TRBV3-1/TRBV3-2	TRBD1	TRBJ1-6	TGTGCCAGCAGCCCAAGACAGGGGGCACCCCTCCACTTT	CASSPRQGAPLHF
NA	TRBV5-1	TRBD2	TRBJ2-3	TGCGCCAGCAGCTCGGGGACTAGCGGGAGTGGAGTAGATACGCAGTATTTT	CASSSGTSGSGVDTQYF
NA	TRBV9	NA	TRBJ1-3	TGTGCCAGCAGCGTCAGGGCTGGAAACACCATATATTTT	CASSVRAGNTIYF
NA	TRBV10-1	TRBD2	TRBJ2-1	TGCGCCAGCAGTGACCCCCCGCGCGGGGGAGGGTACAATGAGCAGTTCTTC	CASSDPPRGGGYNEQFF
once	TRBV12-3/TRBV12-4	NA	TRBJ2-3	TGTGCCAGCAGTCCCAACAGGGTTACGCAGTATTTT	CASSPNRVTQYF
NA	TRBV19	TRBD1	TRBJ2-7	TGTGCCAGTAGTAGAGGGGACAGGGGTTACGAGCAGTACTTC	CASSRGDRGYEQYF
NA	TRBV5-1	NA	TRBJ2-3	TGCGCCAGCAGCCGTTACCGTCTAGACACAGATACGCAGTATTTT	CASSRYRLDTDTQYF
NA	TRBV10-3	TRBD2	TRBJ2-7	TGTGCCATCAGTGAGTTTAGCGGGAGCGGGTACGAGCAGTACTTC	CAISEFSGSGYEQYF
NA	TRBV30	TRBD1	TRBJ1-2	TGTGCCTGGAGTACCATCGGGACAGGGGTCTTCTATGGCTACACCTTC	CAWSTIGTGVFYGYTF
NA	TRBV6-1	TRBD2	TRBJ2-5	TGTGCCAGCAGTGAAGGGGGACTAGCCCTGTACTTC	CASSEGGLALYF
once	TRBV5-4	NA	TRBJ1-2	TGTGCCAGCAGCCGAGACCGTCAAGACAGCTACACCTTC	CASSRDRQDSYTF
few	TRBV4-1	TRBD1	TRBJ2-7	TGCGCCAGCAGCCTTAACTCAGGGGGCTACGAGCAGTACTTC	CASSLNSGGYEQYF
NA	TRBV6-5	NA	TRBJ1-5	TGTGCCAGCAGGGGAGGGAATCAGCCCCAGCATTTT	CASRGGNQPQHF
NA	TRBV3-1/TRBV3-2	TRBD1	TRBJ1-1	TGTGCCAGCAGCCAACAGGGGGCCGGCACTGAAGCTTTCTTT	CASSQQGAGTEAFF
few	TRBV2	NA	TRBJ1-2	TGTGCCAGCAGTGACCCCCAGGGGCTATCCTATGGCTACACCTTC	CASSDPQGLSYGYTF
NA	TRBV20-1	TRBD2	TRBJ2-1	TGCAGTGCTAGTGGAATGGGACTAGCGGAGCAGGTCGCCTACAATGAGCAGTTCTTC	CSASGMGLAEQVAYNEQFF
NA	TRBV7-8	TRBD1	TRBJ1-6	TGTGCCAGCAGCAGCAGGGGGGTGGATTCACCCCTCCACTTT	CASSSRGVDSPLHF
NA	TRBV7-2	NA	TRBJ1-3	TGTGCCAGCAGCTCCTTACCGGGACATCTATATTTT	CASSSLPGHLYF
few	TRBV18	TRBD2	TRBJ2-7	TGTGCCAGCTCACCACCGATTGTAGAGCGGGAAATTTACTACGAGCAGTACTTC	CASSPPIVEREIYYEQYF
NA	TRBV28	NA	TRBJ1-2	TGTGCCAGCAGCAAACAGGGATATGGCTACACCTTC	CASSKQGYGYTF
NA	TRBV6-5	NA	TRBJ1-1	TGTGCCAGCAGTTACTCCCACAGGAACACTGAAGCTTTCTTT	CASSYSHRNTEAFF
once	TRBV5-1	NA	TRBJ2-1	TGCGCCAGCAGCTTGGAAGCGGGTTCTTTCAATGAGCAGTTCTTC	CASSLEAGSFNEQFF
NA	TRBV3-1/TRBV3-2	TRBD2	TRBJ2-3	TGTGCCAGCAGCCTTATTGGGACTAGCGGGAAGGATACGCAGTATTTT	CASSLIGTSGKDTQYF
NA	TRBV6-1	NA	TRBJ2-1	TGTGCCAGCAGTGAAAATGCAGGGATCTTCAATGAGCAGTTCTTC	CASSENAGIFNEQFF
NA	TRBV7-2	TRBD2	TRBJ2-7	TGTGCCAGCAGCTCGGGACTAGCGGGAGGGGCCTACGAGCAGTACTTC	CASSSGLAGGAYEQYF
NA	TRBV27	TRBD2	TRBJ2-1	TGTGCCAGCAGTTTATCGGGAGGGTCCTACAATGAGCAGTTCTTC	CASSLSGGSYNEQFF
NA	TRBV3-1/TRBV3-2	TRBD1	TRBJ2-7	TGTGCCAGCAGCCAAAGGAGCTTCAATCGGGACAGGGGCAACGAGCAGTACTTC	CASSQRSFNRDRGNEQYF
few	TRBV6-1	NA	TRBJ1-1	TGTGCCAGCAGTGAAACGGGGGGGCGCACTGAAGCTTTCTTT	CASSETGGRTEAFF
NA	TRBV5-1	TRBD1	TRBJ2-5	TGCGCCAGCAGCGTGGACAGGGAAGAGACCCAGTACTTC	CASSVDREETQYF
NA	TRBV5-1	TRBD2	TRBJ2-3	TGCGCCAGCAGCTCGGGACTAGCGGGAGGGCCGGGGTCAGATACGCAGTATTTT	CASSSGLAGGPGSDTQYF
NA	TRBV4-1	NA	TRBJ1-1	TGCGCCAGCAGCCAAGGGCAGGCCGACACTGAAGCTTTCTTT	CASSQGQADTEAFF
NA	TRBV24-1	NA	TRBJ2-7	TGTGCCACCAGTGCCGGGGACACGGTTTTGGGCTACGAGCAGTACTTC	CATSAGDTVLGYEQYF
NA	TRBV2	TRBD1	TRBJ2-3	TGTGCCAGCAAGACCGGGACAGCAGACACAGATACGCAGTATTTT	CASKTGTADTDTQYF
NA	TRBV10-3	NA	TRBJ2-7	TGTGCCATCAGTGATCCGGGACAACCGAGGAGCTCCTACGAGCAGTACTTC	CAISDPGQPRSSYEQYF
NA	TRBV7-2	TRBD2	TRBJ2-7	TGTGCCAGCAGCTCGGGACTAGCGGGAGAGTGGGAGGAAACCTACGAGCAGTACTTC	CASSSGLAGEWEETYEQYF
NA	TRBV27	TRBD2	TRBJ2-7	TGTGCCAGCAGCCCCGGGGAGGCGGGAGCCGAGCAGTACTTC	CASSPGEAGAEQYF
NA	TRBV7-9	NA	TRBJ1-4	TGTGCCAGCAGTCCTGGGTTGGGGGCTCATGAAAAACTGTTTTTT	CASSPGLGAHEKLFF
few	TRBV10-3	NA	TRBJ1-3	TGTGCCATCAGCCGGGACAACTCTGGAAACACCATATATTTT	CAISRDNSGNTIYF
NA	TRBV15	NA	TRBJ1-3	TGTGCCACCAGCAGAGATGGAGCCAGCTCTGGAAACACCATATATTTT	CATSRDGASSGNTIYF
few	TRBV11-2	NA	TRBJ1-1	TGTGCCAGCAGCCTCCGACAGTTACTGAACACTGAAGCTTTCTTT	CASSLRQLLNTEAFF
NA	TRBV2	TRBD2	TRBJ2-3	TGTGCCAGCAGGGGACTAGCGGGAGTGATGAGGGGCACAGATACGCAGTATTTT	CASRGLAGVMRGTDTQYF
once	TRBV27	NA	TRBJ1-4	TGTGCCAGCAGTTCTACCTCAGGGTGGACTAATGAAAAACTGTTTTTT	CASSSTSGWTNEKLFF